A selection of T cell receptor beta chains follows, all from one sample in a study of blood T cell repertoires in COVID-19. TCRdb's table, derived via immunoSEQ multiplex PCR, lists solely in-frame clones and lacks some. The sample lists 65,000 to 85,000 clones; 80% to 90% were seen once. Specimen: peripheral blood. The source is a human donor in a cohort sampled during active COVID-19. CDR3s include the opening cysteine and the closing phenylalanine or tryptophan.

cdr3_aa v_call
CASSEYYRVRGTGELFF TRBV6-1
CASSDRTGNYNEQFF TRBV6-2/TRBV6-3
CASSLRLLGAEAFF TRBV28
CASSRGQLRNSPLHF TRBV5-6
CASSPMGHSNQPQHF TRBV18
CASSYEGGLAGVNAYNEQFF TRBV6-2/TRBV6-3
CASSFTGSGYTF TRBV28
CASSPLGQGNSPLHF TRBV7-9
CSASSGVKDTQYF TRBV20-1
CASSSGQGLFEQYF TRBV6-5
CASSLRDRASSYNSPLHF TRBV11-2
CASSLDRGRRITGELFF TRBV28
CASSIFGTEAFF TRBV19
CASSREGLADAKNIQYF TRBV4-1
CASSRQGDTEAFF TRBV12-3/TRBV12-4
CASSLRAGELFF TRBV7-3
CASSPGGTVNEQFF TRBV5-1
CASSLQGQGGNTEAFF TRBV5-1
CASTTGTYSGNEQFF TRBV9
CASSGSRGGNIQYF TRBV9
CASSTGDTEAFF TRBV28
CASSPGLAGSYEQYF TRBV18